The 21 T cell receptor beta chains below come from one sample, sequenced in a study of OX40 agonist ivuxolimab in advanced cancers. Method: immunoSEQ multiplex PCR; TCRdb's copy keeps in-frame clones and lacks some. The sample has tens of thousands of clones, more than 65% seen once. Source: CD4+ or CD8+ T cells sorted from blood, taken in a trial of the OX40 agonist ivuxolimab. All receptors come from an adult with an advanced solid tumor such as melanoma, head and neck, liver or kidney cancer.

V is TRBV5-1 and J is TRBJ1-1; the match to TRBD1 covers 8 bases. Germline assignment: CDR1 SGHRS and CDR2 YFSETQ. Losses at the gene ends were 4 bases for V and 4 bases for J; bases not matched to a gene: 3. This CDR3 region has 13 residues. The CDR3 protein is CASSVTGVTEAFF. CDR3 nucleotides: TGCGCCAGCAGCGTGACAGGGGTCACTGAAGCTTTCTTT.

The V and J genes are TRBV7-3 and TRBJ2-1; D might be TRBD1 (6 bases). The CDR3 spans 14 residues. Per germline, CDR1 SGHTA and CDR2 FQGTGA. With 4 bases removed from V and 4 bases from J, the gap between germline ends came to 11 bases. Written as DNA, the CDR3 is TGTGCCAGCAGCTCCTGGGGGCCATACAATGAGCAGTTCTTC. Translation: CASSSWGPYNEQFF.

The V call is TRBV7-2, the J call TRBJ1-1; TRBD1 is a possible D gene (5 bases). The germline CDR1 and CDR2 sequences are SGHTA and FQGNSA. The CDR3 consists of 14 residues. V was trimmed by 2 bases and J by 2 bases, leaving 9 bases between them. In DNA, the CDR3 is TGTGCCAGCAGCTTAATTCAGGGAAACACTGAAGCTTTCTTT. Protein sequence: CASSLIQGNTEAFF.

This clone has only one observation. The rearrangement uses TRBV5-1 and TRBJ2-7; 7 nucleotides align to TRBD1. CDR1 is SGHRS, CDR2 YFSETQ, per germline. With V trimmed by 8 bases and J by 1 base, 9 bases remained unmatched. The CDR3 length is 14 residues. The DNA for the CDR3 is TGCGCCAGTCGGTCCGGGACAGAATCCTACGAGCAGTACTTC. Protein sequence: CASRSGTESYEQYF. Based on the CDR3 plus reference TRBV5-1 and TRBJ2-7, the full variable domain is KAGVTQTPRYLIKTRGQQVTLSCSPISGHRSVSWYQQTPGQGLQFLFEYFSETQRNKGNFPGRFSGRQFSNSRSEMNVSTLELGDSALYLCASRSGTESYEQYFGPGTRLTVT.

The chain joins TRBV18 to TRBJ2-7; D possibly corresponds to TRBD2 (5 bases). In germline, CDR1 is KGHSH, CDR2 LQKENI. Trimming cost V 3 bases and J 6 bases, with 15 bases left between them. The CDR3 runs 14 residues. The chain's CDR3 is CASSPTGEMGEQYF. The CDR3 DNA sequence: TGTGCCAGCTCACCGACCGGGGAAATGGGCGAGCAGTACTTC.

This clone was detected a few times. This chain joins TRBV7-2 and TRBJ2-3; D not resolved. Trimming took off 5 bases at V and 4 bases at J, with 4 bases between the two ends. Germline CDR1 SGHTA, CDR2 FQGNSA. This CDR3 contains 11 residues. The CDR3: CASSGADTQYF. The CDR3 DNA reads TGTGCCAGCAGCGGGGCAGATACGCAGTATTTT.

The rearrangement uses TRBV7-6 and TRBJ2-1, with a tentative D call TRBD1 (6 bases). The CDR3 totals 15 residues. Germline V gives CDR1 SGHVS, CDR2 FNYEAQ. Between the trimmed V and J ends, which lost 5 bases and 0 bases, there was a span of 11 bases. CDR3 region: CASSPGHYSYNEQFF. CDR3 nucleotides: TGTGCCAGCAGCCCGGGACACTACTCCTACAATGAGCAGTTCTTC.

The rearrangement joins TRBV19 to TRBJ2-7; D is ambiguous. Trimming stripped 4 bases from V and 4 bases from J, with 11 bases between. CDR3 size: 13 residues. CDR1 LNHDA and CDR2 SQIVND come from the germline V gene (reference sequence). The CDR3 sequence: CASSKGLRYEQYF. CDR3 DNA: TGTGCCAGTAGTAAAGGGCTACGGTACGAGCAGTACTTC.

The chain combines TRBV11-2 with TRBJ1-3, with D uncertain. The CDR3 sequence is 15 residues long. The V and J ends lost 1 base and 4 bases respectively, with 11 bases between them. Germline V gene lookup returns CDR1 SGHAT and CDR2 FQNNGV. The chain's CDR3 is CASSLGLSLGNTIYF. The CDR3 DNA sequence: TGTGCCAGCAGCTTAGGTCTGTCGCTGGGAAACACCATATATTTT.

The chain joins TRBV7-3 to TRBJ1-1; 10 bases agree with TRBD1. CDR3 length equals 15 residues. CDR1 is SGHTA, CDR2 FQGTGA, per germline. The V gene end was trimmed by 8 bases and the J gene end by 0 bases; junction bases not matched to a gene: 6. The CDR3 spells CASGQGVGMNTEAFF. The CDR3 nucleotides read TGTGCCAGCGGACAGGGGGTCGGAATGAACACTGAAGCTTTCTTT.

This clone was seen just once. The rearrangement links TRBV5-4 to TRBJ2-6; D is possibly TRBD2 (5 bases). Germline CDR1 reads SGHNT; CDR2 reads YYREEE (reference sequence). The CDR3 consists of 14 residues. V gave up 6 bases and J gave up 1 base, with 8 bases separating them. The CDR3 region is CASTRGSGANVLTF. CDR3 sequence (DNA): TGTGCCAGCACCAGAGGGTCTGGGGCCAACGTCCTGACTTTC.

This chain links TRBV7-9 with TRBJ2-7, with 8 bases fitting TRBD1. J gave up 0 bases and V 8 bases, and 9 bases lay outside the gene matches. Germline CDR1 is SEHNR and CDR2 is FQNEAQ (reference sequence). This CDR3 comprises 15 residues. CDR3 sequence reads: CASGGDRGSSYEQYF. CDR3 nucleotides: TGTGCCAGCGGGGGTGACAGGGGCAGCTCCTACGAGCAGTACTTC.

The chain couples TRBV7-2 to TRBJ1-2; 9 positions match TRBD1. This CDR3 region has 16 residues. With V trimmed by 5 bases and J by 1 base, 8 bases remained unmatched. The germline gives CDR1 SGHTA, CDR2 FQGNSA. CDR3 sequence reads: CASSSLTGGFNYGYTF. Written as DNA, the CDR3 is TGTGCCAGCAGCAGCCTGACAGGGGGATTTAACTATGGCTACACCTTC.

The V gene is TRBV7-9, the J gene TRBJ2-3, with D hard to call. The V end lost 11 bases, the J end lost 1 base, and 19 bases lay between the germline ends. The CDR3 sequence is 15 residues long. In germline, CDR1 is SEHNR, CDR2 FQNEAQ (reference sequence). This chain's CDR3 is CAPASHLGRTDTQYF. DNA for the CDR3: TGTGCCCCCGCGAGTCATCTCGGACGCACAGATACGCAGTATTTT.

This chain connects TRBV10-3 to TRBJ1-2; TRBD1 aligns across 7 bases. Germline trimming cut 8 bases from V and 3 bases from J; bases unmatched to any gene: 6. Germline lookup yields CDR1 ENHRY and CDR2 SYGVKD. The CDR3 contains 13 residues. The CDR3 sequence: CAIQDGTDYGYTF. The CDR3 nucleotides read TGTGCCATCCAGGATGGGACAGACTATGGCTACACCTTC.

The chain recombines TRBV7-2 with TRBJ2-2; D remains unclear. The CDR3 is 14 residues long. The germline V gene encodes CDR1 SGHTA and CDR2 FQGNSA. Trimming removed 3 bases from V and 3 bases from J, with 8 bases in between. CDR3: CASSFAHYTGELFF. For the CDR3, the DNA is TGTGCCAGCAGCTTTGCCCACTACACCGGGGAGCTGTTTTTT.

This clone was seen a handful of times. This chain uses TRBV7-2 with TRBJ1-4; TRBD1 agrees at 9 bases. V dropped 5 bases and J dropped 7; count of bases not matched to a gene: 8. CDR1 is SGHTA and CDR2 is FQGNSA in the germline V gene. The CDR3 has 15 amino acids. CDR3 nucleotides: TGTGCCAGCAGCACAGGGGGCGGATTTGGTGAAAAACTGTTTTTT. It encodes CASSTGGGFGEKLFF. Variable domain in full (rest from reference TRBV7-2 and TRBJ1-4): GAGVSQSPSNKVTEKGKDVELRCDPISGHTALYWYRQSLGQGLEFLIYFQGNSAPDKSGLPSDRFSAERTGGSVSTLTIQRTQQEDSAVYLCASSTGGGFGEKLFFGSGTQLSVL.

This sequence joins TRBV5-5 and TRBJ2-2, with D unclear. Germline V gene sequence: CDR1 SGHKS, CDR2 YYEKEE (reference sequence). This CDR3 is built from 14 residues. The V end lost 4 bases, the J end lost 0 bases, and 7 bases lay between the germline ends. The CDR3 here is CASSVLANTGELFF. The CDR3 DNA follows: TGTGCCAGCAGCGTGCTGGCGAACACCGGGGAGCTGTTTTTT.

The rearrangement uses TRBV2 and TRBJ2-3; D might be TRBD2 (5 bases). Germline CDR1 SNHLY, CDR2 FYNNEI. The V gene lost 6 bases and the J gene lost 4 bases, with 17 bases spanning the gap. This CDR3 has 15 amino acids. The CDR3 bases are TGTGCCAGCAGGAGGGAGTCCACCCCGGCAGATACGCAGTATTTT. It yields the protein CASRRESTPADTQYF.

This chain connects TRBV6-6 to TRBJ1-1, with D possibly matching TRBD1 (6 bases). V gave up 6 bases and J gave up 4 bases, with 15 bases separating them. Germline V CDR1 and CDR2: MNHNY, SVGAGI (reference sequence). This CDR3 spans 14 amino acids. CDR3 in DNA: TGTGCCAGCAGCGTGGGGGCTGTCAGCACTGAAGCTTTCTTT. This codes for CASSVGAVSTEAFF.

V gene TRBV5-1 combines with J gene TRBJ2-3; no reliable D call. Trimming shortened V by 1 base and J by 5 bases, and 11 bases separated the two germline ends. Germline V gene data show CDR1 as SGHRS and CDR2 as YFSETQ. This CDR3 comprises 14 residues. This CDR3 is CASSLSQREDTQYF. Here the CDR3 DNA reads TGCGCCAGCAGCTTGAGTCAGAGAGAAGATACGCAGTATTTT.